The 23 T cell receptor beta chains below were found in one sample sequenced in a study of OX40 agonist ivuxolimab in advanced cancers. Here immunoSEQ multiplex PCR was the method, and the copy in TCRdb shows in-frame clones only, minus some. The data hold tens of thousands of clones, with around 84% observed a single time. The sequencing used CD4+ or CD8+ T cells sorted from blood, collected in a trial of the OX40 agonist ivuxolimab. The receptors derive from an adult with an advanced solid tumor such as melanoma, head and neck, liver or kidney cancer.

This clone was detected once. This chain connects TRBV6-5 to TRBJ2-5; 7 positions agree with TRBD2. V lost 4 bases and J lost 4; bases outside the gene matches: 12. Germline CDR1 and CDR2: MNHEY and SVGAGI. The CDR3 runs to 16 residues. CDR3 sequence: CASSFGGGRGRETQYF. DNA for the CDR3: TGTGCCAGCAGTTTCGGGGGAGGGAGGGGAAGAGAGACCCAGTACTTC.

The gene calls are TRBV4-3 and TRBJ1-2, with D tentatively TRBD1 (5 bases). With 0 bases removed from V and 8 bases from J, the gap between germline ends came to 10 bases. Germline V lookup: CDR1 LGHNA, CDR2 YSLEER. This CDR3 is 13 amino acids long. Written as DNA, the CDR3 is TGCGCCAGCAGCCAAGATGGGACTGGAGGCTACACCTTC. Translated, it gives CASSQDGTGGYTF.

The chain uses TRBV5-1 and TRBJ2-3; TRBD2 aligns across 9 bases. Per germline, CDR1 SGHRS and CDR2 YFSETQ. CDR3 length: 17 amino acids. The trim removed 4 bases at V and 4 bases at J, leaving 13 bases unmatched. CDR3 residues: CASSTVGAGGGADTQYF. Written as DNA, the CDR3 is TGCGCCAGCAGCACGGTGGGCGCGGGAGGGGGTGCAGATACGCAGTATTTT.

The chain couples TRBV28 to TRBJ1-2, with 7 bases fitting TRBD1. V was clipped by 10 bases and J by 3 bases; unmatched bases: 11. The CDR3 has 14 amino acids. Germline V CDR1 and CDR2: MDHEN, SYDVKM. The CDR3 protein is CATSSVRGYYGYTF. CDR3 nucleotide sequence: TGTGCCACCAGCAGTGTCAGGGGGTACTATGGCTACACCTTC.

V and J are TRBV9 and TRBJ2-1, with D perhaps TRBD2 (5 bases). CDR3 length equals 16 residues. With 4 bases removed from V and 5 bases from J, the gap between germline ends came to 19 bases. Germline CDR1 and CDR2: SGDLS and YYNGEE. CDR3 sequence: CASSLRAGTANNEQFF. Written as DNA, the CDR3 is TGTGCCAGCAGCCTTAGGGCGGGTACAGCTAACAATGAGCAGTTCTTC.

The J gene is TRBJ2-7, the V gene TRBV5-1, with a possible D match to TRBD1 (6 bases). V shed 5 bases and J shed 1 base, with 13 bases lying between them. CDR3 size: 14 residues. CDR1 and CDR2 (germline): SGHRS, YFSETQ. CDR3 sequence (DNA): TGCGCCAGCAGACTGGGACACGGGTCCTACGAGCAGTACTTC. This sequence encodes CASRLGHGSYEQYF.

The chain is built from TRBV5-4 and TRBJ2-5; D possibly uses TRBD1 or TRBD2 (5 bases each). The V gene's germline CDR1 is SGHNT and CDR2 YYREEE (reference sequence). V was trimmed by 4 bases and J by 7 bases, leaving 17 bases between them. The CDR3 loop spans 14 amino acids. The CDR3 nucleotides read TGTGCCAGCAGCCCCGACCGGGGCTCTGGGACCCAGTACTTC. Amino acid sequence: CASSPDRGSGTQYF.

The chain links TRBV7-3 to TRBJ2-3; 8 bases fit TRBD2. V was pared by 2 bases and J by 5 bases, with 3 bases of the junction left unmatched. The CDR3 consists of 14 residues. Germline V gene sequence: CDR1 SGHTA, CDR2 FQGTGA. The CDR3 protein is CASSLGTRGDTQYF. The CDR3 DNA reads as TGTGCCAGCAGCTTAGGGACTAGGGGAGATACGCAGTATTTT.

The chain joins TRBV11-3 to TRBJ2-1; weak D call: TRBD2 (6 bases). Germline-derived CDR1 and CDR2 are SGHNT and YENEEA. CDR3 size: 15 residues. Trimming took 3 bases from V and 4 from J, leaving 13 bases between them. The CDR3 region has the DNA TGTGCCAGCAGCTTGGGGGACTCTAATTACAATGAGCAGTTCTTC. Translating it yields CASSLGDSNYNEQFF.

The chain is built from TRBV23-1 and TRBJ2-5; 11 bases are shared with TRBD2. The J call may be incorrect, as the DNA end agrees better with TRBJ2-7. TRBV23-1 is noted as an ORF with a role that remains uncertain. This CDR3 comprises 15 residues. CDR3: CASRLLAGVNYEQYF. CDR3 coding DNA: TGCGCCAGCAGACTACTAGCGGGAGTTAACTACGAGCAGTACTTC.

The chain carries TRBV23-1 and TRBJ2-5; 16 nucleotides line up with TRBD2. TRBV23-1 falls under the ORF class, with uncertain function. V was pared by 2 bases and J by 5 bases, with 17 bases of the junction left unmatched. The CDR3 length is 21 residues. The CDR3 DNA follows: TGCGCCAGCAGTCAACCCCCGGGACTAGCGGGAGGGCCATTATCCCGGGAGACCCAGTACTTC. Amino acids: CASSQPPGLAGGPLSRETQYF.

V usage is TRBV5-5 and J usage is TRBJ1-3; no firm D call. Germline CDR1 SGHKS, CDR2 YYEKEE (reference sequence). The CDR3 has 15 amino acids. V was cut by 0 bases and J by 5 bases, with 12 bases left in between. The CDR3 DNA sequence: TGTGCCAGCAGCTTGGGGCAGGCGACGAGAAACACCATATATTTT. Translating it yields CASSLGQATRNTIYF.

V is TRBV2 and J is TRBJ2-2; D perhaps matches TRBD2 (6 bases). The ends were cut back, 7 bases at V and 6 bases at J, with 15 bases in the middle. Per the germline V gene, CDR1 is SNHLY and CDR2 is FYNNEI. The CDR3 covers 14 residues. The CDR3 here is CASTPGVPAGELFF. The DNA for the CDR3 is TGTGCCAGCACCCCGGGGGTCCCCGCCGGGGAGCTGTTTTTT.

The chain is built from TRBV28 and TRBJ2-1; 10 bases fit TRBD2. CDR1 is MDHEN, CDR2 SYDVKM, per germline. The CDR3 loop spans 17 amino acids. Unmatched junction bases numbered 9, after V lost 7 bases and J lost 0 bases. The CDR3 DNA reads as TGTGCCAGCAAGAATAGCGGGAGGTCCTACTCCTACAATGAGCAGTTCTTC. The encoded protein is CASKNSGRSYSYNEQFF. The full variable domain, rest sourced from reference TRBV28 and TRBJ2-1, is DVKVTQSSRYLVKRTGEKVFLECVQDMDHENMFWYRQDPGLGLRLIYFSYDVKMKEKGDIPEGYSVSREKKERFSLILESASTNQTSMYLCASKNSGRSYSYNEQFFGPGTRLTVL.

The gene calls are TRBV4-1 and TRBJ2-2, with D perhaps matching TRBD2 (7 bases). V lost 0 bases to trimming and J lost 9 bases, with 14 bases between them. The germline CDR1 and CDR2 sequences are MGHRA and YSYEKL. This CDR3 has 15 amino acids. The CDR3 DNA reads as TGCGCCAGCAGCCAAGAGGATGGGGGGGACAGGGAGCTGTTTTTT. Translating it yields CASSQEDGGDRELFF.

The chain employs TRBV5-6 and TRBJ2-3; TRBD2 matches at 10 bases. CDR1 and CDR2 (germline): SGHDT, YYEEEE. The length of the CDR3 is 15 residues. V lost 0 bases to trimming and J lost 4 bases; unmatched junction nucleotides: 2. The chain's CDR3 is CASSLGLAGADTQYF. The CDR3 DNA is TGTGCCAGCAGCTTGGGCCTAGCGGGAGCAGATACGCAGTATTTT.

CDR3 sequence (DNA): TGTGCCAGCAGTTACCCCCAGGGCACTGAAGCTTTCTTT. Translation: CASSYPQGTEAFF. The chain is built from TRBV6-6 and TRBJ1-1, with TRBD1 as a possible D gene (5 bases). Between the trimmed V and J ends, which lost 2 bases and 4 bases, there was a span of 8 bases. The CDR3 has 13 residues. Germline V lookup: CDR1 MNHNY, CDR2 SVGAGI (reference sequence).

The rearrangement links TRBV7-2 to TRBJ2-3; D is undetermined. Trimming pared 4 bases from V and 0 bases from J, leaving 5 bases between. Per germline, CDR1 SGHTA and CDR2 FQGNSA. The CDR3 contains 13 residues. CDR3 bases: TGTGCCAGCAGCTCCTACAGCACAGATACGCAGTATTTT. Its protein is CASSSYSTDTQYF.

The genes are TRBV14 and TRBJ2-5; 10 bases map to TRBD2. This CDR3 has 15 residues. After removal of 3 bases from V and 2 bases from J, the junction contained 3 bases not matched to a gene. Looked up from germline, CDR1 is SGHDN and CDR2 is FVKESK. Here the CDR3 reads CASSHLAGGQETQYF. CDR3 nucleotide sequence: TGTGCCAGCAGCCACTTAGCGGGAGGACAAGAGACCCAGTACTTC. The complete variable domain, with remaining parts taken from reference TRBV14 and TRBJ2-5, reads EAGVTQFPSHSVIEKGQTVTLRCDPISGHDNLYWYRRVMGKEIKFLLHFVKESKQDESGMPNNRFLAERTGGTYSTLKVQPAELEDSGVYFCASSHLAGGQETQYFGPGTRLLVL.

The J gene is TRBJ1-5, the V gene TRBV4-3; D uncertain. V lost 0 bases and J 7 bases, leaving 7 bases between the germline ends. The CDR3 is 13 amino acids. The V gene's germline CDR1 is LGHNA and CDR2 YSLEER. The chain's CDR3 is CASSQDLGQPQHF. The CDR3 DNA reads as TGCGCCAGCAGCCAAGATTTAGGCCAGCCCCAGCATTTT.

The chain joins TRBV7-9 to TRBJ2-7; D gene ambiguous. Germline V CDR1 and CDR2: SEHNR, FQNEAQ (reference sequence). The CDR3 totals 13 residues. Trimming stripped 2 bases from V and 6 bases from J, with 11 bases between. CDR3 loop: CASSLFGSGEQYF. CDR3 DNA: TGTGCCAGCAGCTTATTTGGTTCTGGCGAGCAGTACTTC.

This clone was counted once. The chain joins TRBV15 to TRBJ2-1, with D possibly being TRBD2 (7 bases). Trimming cost V 10 bases and J 9 bases, with 19 bases left between them. The CDR3 runs 13 residues. Germline loops: CDR1 LNHNV, CDR2 YYDKDF (reference sequence). The CDR3 DNA follows: TGTGCCATCCAAAGCCGGGGGGCGGGTGAGCAGTTCTTC. Residues: CAIQSRGAGEQFF.

In regard to this clone: Other nucleotide sequences from this sample produce the same CDR3. J is TRBJ2-3 and V is TRBV5-1, with 9 positions matching TRBD1. The CDR3 length is 14 residues. Germline CDR1 and CDR2: SGHRS and YFSETQ. Trimming at V came to 0 bases and at J to 5 bases, leaving 1 base not matched to a gene. CDR3 sequence (DNA): TGCGCCAGCAGCTTGGGACAGGGGGGAGATACGCAGTATTTT. Protein product: CASSLGQGGDTQYF. Drawing the rest from reference TRBV5-1 and TRBJ2-3, the complete variable domain is KAGVTQTPRYLIKTRGQQVTLSCSPISGHRSVSWYQQTPGQGLQFLFEYFSETQRNKGNFPGRFSGRQFSNSRSEMNVSTLELGDSALYLCASSLGQGGDTQYFGPGTRLTVL.